This T cell receptor beta chain was obtained from a study of prognosis after radiotherapy for stage I lung cancer. At the level of the study: Squamous cell carcinoma tumors occurred in 6 to 8 patients, adenocarcinoma in around 12. For radiotherapy, patients got SBRT split into 3 to 5 fractions, giving a biologically effective dose of at least 100 Gy.

V shed 6 bases and J 4 bases; nucleotides not matched to a gene: 6. Germline V gives CDR1 MDHEN, CDR2 SYDVKM. The CDR3 spans 14 residues. Researchers used two-round multiplex PCR to amplify TCR beta CDR3 starting from genomic DNA. It was primers specific to each TRBV and TRBJ gene that first-round PCR used. One entry per CDR3 protein, called by TCRdb with MiXCR from the multiplex PCR reads. In the table there are around 17,000 distinct CDR3 sequences, around 30% of which are singletons. This clonotype was recorded many times. This specimen consisted of PBMCs, obtained before or after stereotactic body radiation therapy (not recorded which). This receptor was obtained from a donor older than 45 with non-small cell lung cancer. V and J are TRBV28 and TRBJ2-3, with 8 bases that match TRBD2. CDR3 amino acids: CASSSQTSADTQYF. Written as DNA, the CDR3 is TGTGCCAGCAGCTCCCAGACTAGCGCAGATACGCAGTATTTT. The variable domain in full, with the rest retrieved from reference TRBV28 and TRBJ2-3, is DVKVTQSSRYLVKRTGEKVFLECVQDMDHENMFWYRQDPGLGLRLIYFSYDVKMKEKGDIPEGYSVSREKKERFSLILESASTNQTSMYLCASSSQTSADTQYFGPGTRLTVL.